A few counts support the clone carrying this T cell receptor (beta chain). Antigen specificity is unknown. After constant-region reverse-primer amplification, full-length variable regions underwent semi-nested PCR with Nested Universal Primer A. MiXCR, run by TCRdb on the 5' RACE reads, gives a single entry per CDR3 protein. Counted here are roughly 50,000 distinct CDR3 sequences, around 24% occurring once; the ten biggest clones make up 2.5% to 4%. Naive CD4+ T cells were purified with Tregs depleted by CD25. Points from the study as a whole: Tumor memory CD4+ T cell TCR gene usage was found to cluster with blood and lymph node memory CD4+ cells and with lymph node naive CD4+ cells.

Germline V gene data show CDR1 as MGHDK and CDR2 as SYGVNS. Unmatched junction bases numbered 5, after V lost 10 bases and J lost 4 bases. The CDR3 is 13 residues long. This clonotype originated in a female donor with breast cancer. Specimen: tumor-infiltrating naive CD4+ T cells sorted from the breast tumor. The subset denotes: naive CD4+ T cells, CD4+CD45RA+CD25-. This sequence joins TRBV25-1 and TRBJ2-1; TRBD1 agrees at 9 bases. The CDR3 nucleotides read TGTGCCACTACCGGGACAGGGTACAATGAGCAGTTCTTC. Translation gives CATTGTGYNEQFF.